Sequencing of this T cell receptor beta chain was carried out in a study of read filtering for tumor transcriptome and immune sequencing. Study details: TCR-mapped reads were about 3.5 to 10.27 million with IR-seq versus about 85 to 1,300 with RNA-seq.

From around 440 ng of RNA, a library with molecular barcoded alpha/delta and beta/gamma adaptors was made. One entry per CDR3 protein results from TCRdb running MiXCR on the reads. The table shows about 54,000 distinct CDR3 sequences, with 9% to 15% occurring only once. This clonotype was recorded a few times. CDR1 and CDR2 from the germline V gene are LNHDA and SQIVND (reference sequence). There are 15 residues in the CDR3. The V end lost 5 bases, the J end lost 0 bases, and 13 bases lay between the germline ends. The receptor was derived from a donor over 35 with multiple myeloma. This chain connects TRBV19 to TRBJ1-1; D uncertain. The sequencing sample was made of a population of CD138-negative cells sorted from bone marrow. This CDR3 is CASSQSNFMNTEAFF. In DNA form, the CDR3 reads TGTGCCAGTAGTCAATCGAATTTTATGAACACTGAAGCTTTCTTT. The complete variable domain, with remaining parts taken from reference TRBV19 and TRBJ1-1, reads DGGITQSPKYLFRKEGQNVTLSCEQNLNHDAMYWYRQDPGQGLRLIYYSQIVNDFQKGDIAEGYSVSREKKESFPLTVTSAQKNPTAFYLCASSQSNFMNTEAFFGQGTRLTVV.